What follows describes a single T cell receptor beta chain. The treatment here: oral pan-JAK inhibitor, 5-10 mg twice daily. Looked up from germline, CDR1 is SGHDT and CDR2 is YYEEEE. V was clipped by 1 base and J by 3 bases, with 11 bases between them. The CDR3 length is 15 residues. This sample stems from a study of CD8+ T cells in alopecia areata. RNA extraction was followed by reverse transcription into cDNA, which acted as the sequencing template. Profiled with immunoSEQ multiplex PCR; TCRdb holds only in-frame clones, not every one. The sample records roughly 280,000 clones, 45% to 70% being singletons.

The TCR originated in a human donor with alopecia areata. The chain couples TRBV5-6 to TRBJ1-5; D is uncertain. The input for sequencing was CD4+ T cells sorted from blood, taken at approximately week 51, from a patient treated with tofacitinib. CDR3 in amino acids: CASSLSPVNNQPQHF. In nucleotides, the CDR3 is TGTGCCAGCAGCTTGTCTCCCGTGAACAATCAGCCCCAGCATTTT.